These 28 T cell receptor beta chains were sequenced from one sample in a study of cytomegalovirus exposure and HLA in healthy donors. The PCR made use of 60 Vbeta and 13 Jbeta primers. Generated by immunoSEQ multiplex PCR, the TCRdb table keeps only in-frame clones and is missing some. Among 200,000 to 250,000 clones listed, about three quarters were seen once. The sample taken for sequencing was PBMCs. These TCRs come from a woman aged 60-75 years in good health and CMV-seropositive.

This chain connects TRBV4-1 to TRBJ2-3; D is ambiguous. The CDR3 totals 17 residues. V lost 1 base to trimming and J lost 0 bases, with 14 bases between them. CDR1 is MGHRA and CDR2 is YSYEKL in the germline V gene. The CDR3 DNA is TGCGCCAGCAGCCAAGGATTAATACCAACTAGCACAGATACGCAGTATTTT. The encoded protein is CASSQGLIPTSTDTQYF.

The J gene is TRBJ1-4, the V gene TRBV4-3, with D maybe TRBD1 (6 bases). The CDR3 is 16 residues long. Per germline, CDR1 LGHNA and CDR2 YSLEER. Trimming shortened V by 0 bases and J by 4 bases, and 12 bases separated the two germline ends. The CDR3 DNA follows: TGCGCCAGCAGCCAAGATTATAGGACAGATAATGAAAAACTGTTTTTT. Protein sequence: CASSQDYRTDNEKLFF.

CDR3 coding DNA: TGTGCCAGCAGATCCATTCCGAACACTGAAGCTTTCTTT. It specifies CASRSIPNTEAFF. The chain joins TRBV6-5 to TRBJ1-1; no clear D gene. The V end was cut by 6 bases, the J end by 1 base, with 9 bases between. CDR3 size: 13 residues. Looked up from germline, CDR1 is MNHEY and CDR2 is SVGAGI.

This chain links TRBV5-8 with TRBJ2-7, with D perhaps matching TRBD1 (7 bases). This CDR3 spans 14 amino acids. Germline assignment: CDR1 SGHTS and CDR2 YDEGEE. V shed 3 bases and J shed 3 bases, with 13 bases lying between them. The CDR3 sequence: CASSWRGQIYEQYF. The CDR3 DNA is TGTGCCAGCAGCTGGAGGGGACAGATCTACGAGCAGTACTTC. Variable domain in full (rest from reference TRBV5-8 and TRBJ2-7): EAGVTQSPTHLIKTRGQQATLRCSPISGHTSVYWYQQALGLGLQFLLWYDEGEERNRGNFPPRFSGRQFPNYSSELNVNALELEDSALYLCASSWRGQIYEQYFGPGTRLTVT.

J is TRBJ1-1 and V is TRBV5-1, with a possible D match to TRBD1 (6 bases). The V end was cut by 2 bases, the J end by 5 bases, with 13 bases between. There are 14 residues in the CDR3. The V gene's germline CDR1 is SGHRS and CDR2 YFSETQ. In DNA, the CDR3 is TGCGCCAGCAGCTTTATACCGAGGGGGACTGAAGCTTTCTTT. Protein: CASSFIPRGTEAFF.

V is TRBV11-2 and J is TRBJ2-7, with unresolved D. The CDR3 has 17 residues. The V end was cut by 2 bases, the J end by 0 bases, with 17 bases between. CDR1 and CDR2 from the germline V gene are SGHAT and FQNNGV. CDR3 in DNA: TGTGCCAGCAGCTTACAGGTTTGGTCAGTCCCCTCCTACGAGCAGTACTTC. This encodes CASSLQVWSVPSYEQYF.

The V gene is TRBV11-3, the J gene TRBJ2-4; D ambiguous. Germline V gene lookup returns CDR1 SGHNT and CDR2 YENEEA. This CDR3 has 13 amino acids. With 3 bases removed from V and 5 bases from J, the gap between germline ends came to 8 bases. CDR3 sequence reads: CASSFPGENIQYF. The DNA for the CDR3 is TGTGCCAGCAGCTTTCCAGGCGAAAACATTCAGTACTTC.

CDR3 in amino acids: CASSLERVSPLHF. DNA of the CDR3: TGTGCCAGCAGCTTAGAGAGGGTATCACCCCTCCACTTT. This chain uses TRBV7-2 with TRBJ1-6; D is unclear. The CDR3 has 13 amino acids. Germline lookup yields CDR1 SGHTA and CDR2 FQGNSA. Trimming removed 1 base at V and 10 bases at J, with 8 bases between.

The CDR3 loop reads CASSEWAGPPRTPQHF. CDR3 nucleotides: TGTGCCAGCAGTGAATGGGCAGGGCCCCCACGGACGCCCCAGCATTTT. The rearrangement uses TRBV6-1 and TRBJ1-5, with D possibly being TRBD1 (5 bases). Trimming removed 2 bases at V and 9 bases at J, with 20 bases between. Germline CDR1 reads MNHNS; CDR2 reads SASEGT. The CDR3 spans 16 residues.

This chain uses TRBV7-9 with TRBJ2-3; 9 nucleotides match TRBD1. The CDR3 length is 14 residues. CDR1 is SEHNR and CDR2 is FQNEAQ in the germline V gene (reference sequence). Trimming took 6 bases from V and 5 from J; bases not matched to a gene: 6. CDR3 sequence (DNA): TGTGCCAGCAGACCGGGACAGGGAGTAGATACGCAGTATTTT. Translated: CASRPGQGVDTQYF.

As DNA, the CDR3 is TGTGCCATCAGTGCAGCCGCGGGTCTATCCTACGAGCAGTACTTC. This encodes CAISAAAGLSYEQYF. The genes are TRBV10-3 and TRBJ2-5; tentatively, D is TRBD2 (5 bases). The assigned J gene may be wrong: the sequence end matches TRBJ2-7 better. CDR1 is ENHRY and CDR2 is SYGVKD in the germline V gene. CDR3 length: 15 amino acids.

The J gene is TRBJ2-1, the V gene TRBV28, with 7 bases matching TRBD2. Germline V gene data show CDR1 as MDHEN and CDR2 as SYDVKM. CDR3 length: 15 amino acids. V trimming: 8 bases; J trimming: 8 bases; junction bases outside the gene matches: 15. The CDR3 DNA reads as TGTGCCAGCGCTTCTGGGGGGAGGGCCAACGATGAGCAGTTCTTC. It codes for CASASGGRANDEQFF.

This chain links TRBV15 with TRBJ1-5; D unresolved. V dropped 0 bases and J dropped 5 bases, with 17 bases sitting between them. Looked up from germline, CDR1 is LNHNV and CDR2 is YYDKDF (reference sequence). The CDR3 is 17 residues long. In DNA, the CDR3 is TGTGCCACCAGCAGAGATCTCTTGTTCCGGAGGGATCAGCCCCAGCATTTT. Protein: CATSRDLLFRRDQPQHF.

This chain links TRBV5-1 with TRBJ1-2; D might be TRBD1 (5 bases). CDR1 SGHRS and CDR2 YFSETQ come from the germline V gene. Trimming removed 4 bases from V and 8 bases from J, with 15 bases in between. This CDR3 has 13 amino acids. The chain's CDR3 is CASSPGQGSGYTF. In DNA form, the CDR3 reads TGCGCCAGCAGCCCCGGGCAGGGCAGCGGCTACACCTTC.

V is TRBV7-2 and J is TRBJ2-1, with TRBD1 identical over 7 bases. This CDR3 has 15 amino acids. Germline V gene lookup returns CDR1 SGHTA and CDR2 FQGNSA. Trimming removed 4 bases from V and 4 bases from J; junction bases left unmatched: 7. CDR3 nucleotides: TGTGCCAGCAGCTCCGGAAACAGGGGTTACAATGAGCAGTTCTTC. Its translation: CASSSGNRGYNEQFF.

This chain links TRBV6-1 with TRBJ1-2, with a possible D match to TRBD1 (6 bases). This CDR3 has 15 residues. In germline, CDR1 is MNHNS, CDR2 SASEGT. Trimming cost V 5 bases and J 6 bases, with 19 bases left between them. The CDR3 DNA sequence: TGTGCCAGCAGTCCAGGGGCAGGGCTAATTAATGGCTACACCTTC. It is translated as CASSPGAGLINGYTF.

This chain links TRBV18 with TRBJ2-3; 8 nucleotides line up with TRBD1. The CDR3 length is 16 residues. Germline-derived CDR1 and CDR2 are KGHSH and LQKENI. Trimming removed 5 bases from V and 2 bases from J; junction bases left unmatched: 9. This CDR3 is CASSTRTGSTTDTQYF. Written as DNA, the CDR3 is TGTGCCAGCTCAACCCGGACAGGGTCTACCACAGATACGCAGTATTTT.

This chain uses TRBV30 with TRBJ2-7; D may be TRBD1 (5 bases). The V end was cut by 4 bases, the J end by 3 bases, with 10 bases between. CDR3 length: 12 amino acids. The germline gives CDR1 GTSNPN, CDR2 SVGIG (reference sequence). CDR3 residues: CAWNGAVYEQYF. CDR3 sequence (DNA): TGTGCCTGGAATGGGGCCGTCTACGAGCAGTACTTC.

J is TRBJ2-3 and V is TRBV5-1; 10 positions agree with TRBD2. Germline V gives CDR1 SGHRS, CDR2 YFSETQ. This CDR3 region has 16 residues. The junction had 7 bases not matched to a gene; V was cut back by 4 bases and J by 2 bases. This chain's CDR3 is CASSLQAGGPTDTQYF. The DNA for the CDR3 is TGCGCCAGCAGCCTCCAAGCGGGAGGGCCCACAGATACGCAGTATTTT.

The rearrangement links TRBV28 to TRBJ2-1, with no clear D. The CDR3 covers 11 residues. Trimming removed 10 bases at V and 8 bases at J, with 12 bases between. Germline lookup yields CDR1 MDHEN and CDR2 SYDVKM. Here the CDR3 reads CATPQVDEQFF. The CDR3 DNA is TGTGCCACCCCCCAGGTCGATGAGCAGTTCTTC.

V usage is TRBV11-2 and J usage is TRBJ2-2, with D hard to call. V was cut by 0 bases and J by 7 bases, with 3 bases left in between. Germline V gene sequence: CDR1 SGHAT, CDR2 FQNNGV. There are 12 residues in the CDR3. The DNA of the CDR3 is TGTGCCAGCAGCTTAGATATCGGGGAGCTGTTTTTT. This gives the protein CASSLDIGELFF.

The chain uses TRBV30 and TRBJ2-1; D is possibly TRBD2 (5 bases). The CDR3 sequence is 14 residues long. CDR1 is GTSNPN, CDR2 SVGIG, per germline (reference sequence). The germline V and J ends were trimmed by 8 bases and 2 bases, with 16 bases remaining between them. The CDR3 coding sequence is TGTGCCGGGGAATTATCGGGAACCTACAATGAGCAGTTCTTC. Its protein product is CAGELSGTYNEQFF.

The V and J genes are TRBV5-1 and TRBJ1-1; 8 bases fit TRBD1. V shed 4 bases and J 4 bases; nucleotides not matched to a gene: 3. CDR3 length equals 13 residues. Germline CDR1 and CDR2: SGHRS and YFSETQ. CDR3 nucleotide sequence: TGCGCCAGCAGCGGTACAGGGGGCACTGAAGCTTTCTTT. It encodes CASSGTGGTEAFF.

This clone was observed once. V gene TRBV11-3 combines with J gene TRBJ2-5; D gene ambiguous. The CDR3 spans 13 residues. CDR1 and CDR2 from the germline V gene are SGHNT and YENEEA. V dropped 3 bases and J dropped 0 bases, with 5 bases sitting between them. The CDR3 protein is CASSLGYQETQYF. DNA of the CDR3: TGTGCCAGCAGCTTGGGCTACCAAGAGACCCAGTACTTC.

The chain is built from TRBV10-3 and TRBJ1-1; TRBD1 might be the D (6 bases). This CDR3 spans 13 amino acids. V was clipped by 10 bases and J by 1 base, with 13 bases between them. The germline gives CDR1 ENHRY, CDR2 SYGVKD. For the CDR3, the DNA is TGTGCCAGCCTTAGGGGGTCGAACACTGAAGCTTTCTTT. It translates to CASLRGSNTEAFF.

The sample holds a few counts of this clone. The chain has TRBV5-1 and TRBJ1-2; 7 bases fit TRBD1. The CDR3 length is 16 residues. Looked up from germline, CDR1 is SGHRS and CDR2 is YFSETQ. V was pared by 2 bases and J by 7 bases, with 14 bases of the junction left unmatched. Here the CDR3 reads CASSFEGGRVPTGYTF. The DNA for the CDR3 is TGCGCCAGCAGCTTTGAAGGGGGCAGGGTACCAACTGGCTACACCTTC.

V and J are TRBV2 and TRBJ1-6; no reliable D call. In germline, CDR1 is SNHLY, CDR2 FYNNEI. Trimming left V 8 bases short and J 7 bases short, with 18 bases between. The CDR3 totals 15 residues. The CDR3 loop is CASAADGGRNSPLHF. CDR3 coding DNA: TGTGCCAGCGCCGCGGACGGCGGGAGGAATTCACCCCTCCACTTT.

A few counts support this clone. The chain recombines TRBV18 with TRBJ1-3, with D possibly being TRBD1 (6 bases). V dropped 6 bases and J dropped 0 bases, with 9 bases sitting between them. The length of the CDR3 is 14 residues. Germline V gives CDR1 KGHSH, CDR2 LQKENI. DNA for the CDR3: TGTGCCAGCTCCCCAGGGGCCTCTGGAAACACCATATATTTT. Protein: CASSPGASGNTIYF.